Reported below is one T cell receptor beta chain. This clonotype appeared many times. Its antigen is not yet known. No base qualities exist here, and no much larger clone lies one base off it. The data were taken from a study of neurological immune-mediated disorders (dated by TCRdb to the late 2010s). Broadly, across the study: Peripheral blood TCR-beta repertoires from patients with HTLV-I-associated myelopathy (HAM/TSP), patients with multiple sclerosis, and healthy controls were compared in the study using UMI-based sequencing. The approximately 96 TCR-beta libraries covered PBMC samples along with longitudinal samples, technical triplicates, and paired sorted CD4+ and CD8+ T-cell subsets. The cohort comprised 68 subjects: about 15 HAM/TSP patients, some 35 multiple sclerosis patients and approximately 20 healthy controls. Beyond this particular receptor, the publication reports: Across subjects, expanded clones never shared an identical CDR3 amino acid sequence, which suggests that the TCR-beta repertoires in every group were private. TCR clonal expansion was highest in HAM/TSP patients and lowest in MS patients, with MS patients falling below even healthy controls.

The healthy controls were volunteers from a blood bank in Maryland, USA. For unsorted PBMC libraries, 2 million PBMCs were used after storage in RNAlater at -80 degrees C until RNA extraction. Peripheral blood was subjected to Ficoll-Hypaque density gradient centrifugation to isolate PBMCs, which were then cryopreserved in liquid nitrogen. cDNA was synthesized by template-switch 5'RACE using a primer carrying a 10-nucleotide random unique molecular identifier by which each TCR transcript was tagged. Each sequencing run produced over 180 million TCR-beta sequences covering 15-18 subjects. The RNeasy kit was used for extraction of total RNA. The KAPA Real-time Library Amplification kit was used to amplify TCR-beta VDJ regions with primers for the TCR constant region and the 5'RACE anchor. A first PCR added sample indexes and Illumina adaptors, and a second PCR then raised library yield. The roughly 650 bp TCR product was size-selected on a 2% E-gel SizeSelection system after Ampure bead purification. Before pooling, library quality was assessed on a Bioanalyzer, concentration was determined with Qubit, and library quantification was performed with the Kapa Library Quantification kit. Libraries were sequenced paired-end 2 x 150 bp on an Illumina HiSeq 2500. To increase sequence diversity, about 24-32% phiX was spiked into each library pool. The authors' analysis ran thus. Quality-filtered reads were processed with the UMI-based MiGEC pipeline, which removed over 80% of raw TCR sequences during error correction. IMGT germline references were used for alignment of VDJ genes, and clonotypes were defined by a unique CDR3 amino acid sequence together with V-J genes. Clonal expansion, Shannon diversity and CDR3 relatedness were evaluated with VDJtools (CalcPairwiseDistances, ClusterSamples), while phylogenetic trees were built in CLCbio workbench. Using coefficient-of-variation modelling across technical triplicates, the study counted a clone as expanded if it had at least 8 unique UMIs. The raw public data were reprocessed by TCRdb itself: fastp quality trimming at Q25, MiXCR clonotype calling, in-frame beta chains only. Rows merge per CDR3 protein into single entries with the most common DNA and genes. TCRdb's processing, not the authors', yielded these V and J calls. This sample is represented by tens of thousands of distinct CDR3 sequences; 13% to 15% of them were singletons. The ten largest clones take up 6.5% to 8% of the sample.

For CDR1 and CDR2, the germline V gene lists SGHRS and YFSETQ. Trimmed from V: 3 bases; trimmed from J: 4 bases; junction bases lacking a gene match: 12. The CDR3 goes from the cysteine to the phenylalanine over 16 residues. Here the CDR3 DNA is all that survives: 48 bases in frame from base 1. This TCR came from a woman aged 50 to 60 in good health. The rearrangement combines TRBV5-1 with TRBJ1-2; TRBD1 matches 7 bases in the middle. Sequenced sample: PBMCs. The DNA sequence is as follows: TGCGCCAGCAGCTCCGGGACAGTGACATGGGGCTATGGCTACACCTTC. This encodes CASSSGTVTWGYGYTF.